This T cell receptor beta chain was profiled in a study of breast tumors, draining lymph nodes, adjacent tissues. Breast cancer patients provided tissue from their axillary draining lymph nodes. Ten or more counts support this clonotype. Its antigen remains unknown. Whole-study results and caveats: Tumors had less TCR diversity than lymph nodes, more than nontumor tissue. Luminal-like breast cancer showed significantly greater tumor-nontumor repertoire similarity than basal-like breast cancer did.

TCRdb reanalysed the multiplex PCR reads using MiXCR and keeps one entry per CDR3 protein. The sample yields 150,000 to 200,000 distinct CDR3 sequences, roughly 30% seen once. This TCR was recovered from a female donor with breast cancer. Some clones in this sample may be carry-over from other donors' samples. The sample consisted of axillary lymph node tissue.

In DNA, the CDR3 is TGTGCCAGTAGTATGATCACCGGGGAGCTGTTTTTT. Residues: CASSMITGELFF. This chain links TRBV19 with TRBJ2-2; D not resolved. The ends were cut back, 3 bases at V and 4 bases at J, with 3 bases in the middle. The CDR3 is 12 residues long. Germline CDR1 LNHDA, CDR2 SQIVND (reference sequence).